This record looks at one T cell receptor beta chain sequence and its context. Its matching antigen is unknown. PCR primers comprised 60 Vbeta and 13 Jbeta primers. Assay used: immunoSEQ multiplex PCR; TCRdb lists only in-frame clones, some missing. The profile shows tens of thousands of clones, approximately 80% of them singletons. The data derive from a study of cytomegalovirus exposure and HLA in healthy donors. The study's findings and limits: A previous analysis found most TCR beta V segments productive roughly 87% or roughly 30% of the time. Across donors, most TCRs were seen rarely, yet some public ones were widespread.

The TCR sequence derives from a middle-aged man in good health and CMV-seropositive. The sample consisted of PBMCs.

The CDR3 DNA reads TGTGCCAGCAGTTTTTTCGGACTGGACGAGCAGTACTTC. This encodes CASSFFGLDEQYF. The gene calls are TRBV6-6 and TRBJ2-7, with D perhaps matching TRBD2 (5 bases). This CDR3 has 13 amino acids. V gave up 4 bases and J gave up 5 bases, with 12 bases separating them. Germline lookup yields CDR1 MNHNY and CDR2 SVGAGI (reference sequence).